This T cell receptor beta chain was sequenced during a study of T cell responses to AZD1222 COVID-19 vaccine. Looking at the study overall: Analysis merged second doses at about 4 or about 12 weeks. General study results and limits: Donors in the cohort were predominantly white British and more often female, and clonal diversity was possibly underestimated. Distributed over spike, vaccine-associated CD4 TCRs predominated at 160-218 and 743-854. Sampling that yielded the repertoires occurred only after the peak T cell response.

A remark on this clone: No antigen is known for it.

The germline V gene encodes CDR1 SGHRS and CDR2 YFSETQ. Trimming took 0 bases from V and 1 from J, leaving 11 bases between them. The CDR3 consists of 15 residues. Here immunoSEQ multiplex PCR was the method, and the copy in TCRdb shows in-frame clones only, minus some. This table has 150,000 or so clones, 93% appearing once. Here the sequenced sample was peripheral blood, taken on day 0 of AZD1222 vaccination. This sequence was found in an adult in good health. The chain recombines TRBV5-1 with TRBJ2-7; D is possibly TRBD1 or TRBD2 (5 bases each). Here the CDR3 reads CASSLVMGDSYEQYF. As DNA, the CDR3 is TGCGCCAGCAGCTTGGTTATGGGGGATTCCTACGAGCAGTACTTC.